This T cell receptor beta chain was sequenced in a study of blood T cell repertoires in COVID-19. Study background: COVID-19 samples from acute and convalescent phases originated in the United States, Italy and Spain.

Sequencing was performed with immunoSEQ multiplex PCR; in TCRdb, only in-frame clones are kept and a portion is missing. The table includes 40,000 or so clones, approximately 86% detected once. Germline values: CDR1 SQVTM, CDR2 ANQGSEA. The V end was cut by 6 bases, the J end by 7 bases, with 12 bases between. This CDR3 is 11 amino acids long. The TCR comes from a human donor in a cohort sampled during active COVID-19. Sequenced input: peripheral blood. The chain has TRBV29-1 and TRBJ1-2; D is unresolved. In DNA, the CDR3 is TGCAGCGTCTTCACGGGGAGTGGCTACACCTTC. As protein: CSVFTGSGYTF.